These 18 T cell receptor beta chains were sequenced from one sample in a study of regulatory T cells in long-lasting Graves disease. Building of the TCR beta libraries involved iRepertoire HTBI primers and Arm-PCR of CDR3 regions. One entry per CDR3 protein results from TCRdb running MiXCR on the multiplex PCR reads. The table includes around 320,000 distinct CDR3 sequences, 15% to 20% detected once. Time point specified: newly diagnosed GD, antithyroid drugs for less than 3 months. TCR sequences were obtained from RNA taken from PBMCs. These sequences were also reported in another study, on T cells in Graves' hyperthyroidism and ophthalmopathy.

This material consisted of peripheral blood mononuclear cells (PBMCs), taken at new diagnosis, from a patient treated with antithyroid drugs. Source of these receptors: a man aged 35 to 55 with Graves disease.

This clonotype was detected many times. This chain links TRBV11-1 with TRBJ2-5; 9 bases align to TRBD2. The CDR3 sequence is 14 residues long. Per the germline V gene, CDR1 is SGHAT and CDR2 is FQDESV (reference sequence). V lost 3 bases, J lost 5 bases, and 4 bases stayed unmatched. In nucleotides, the CDR3 is TGTGCCAGCAGCTTTGCGGGGGGGCGGGAGACCCAGTACTTC. Encoded protein: CASSFAGGRETQYF.

The V gene is TRBV6-1, the J gene TRBJ1-2; D unclear. Trimming left V 5 bases short and J 6 bases short, with 7 bases between. The length of the CDR3 is 11 residues. Germline CDR1 and CDR2: MNHNS and SASEGT. The CDR3 DNA follows: TGTGCCAGCAGTAACAGCGATGGCTACACCTTC. Translation gives CASSNSDGYTF.

This clonotype was counted only a few times. The chain joins TRBV24-1 to TRBJ2-3; D is possibly TRBD1 (5 bases). This CDR3 region has 13 residues. Germline V gene lookup returns CDR1 KGHDR and CDR2 SFDVKD. V was shortened by 0 bases and J by 5 bases, with 5 bases between the two germline ends. The CDR3 spells CATSDLQGDTQYF. CDR3 DNA sequence: TGTGCCACCAGTGATTTGCAGGGAGATACGCAGTATTTT.

The chain employs TRBV20-1 and TRBJ1-2; tentatively, D is TRBD1 (5 bases). Germline assignment: CDR1 DFQATT and CDR2 SNEGSKA (reference sequence). CDR3 length: 15 residues. V shed 4 bases and J shed 3 bases, with 18 bases lying between them. The CDR3 nucleotides are TGCAGTGCTAAACCCTCTTGGGGGTACGACTATGGCTACACCTTC. Encoded protein: CSAKPSWGYDYGYTF.

Ten or more counts support this clonotype. The rearrangement links TRBV28 to TRBJ2-7; 9 bases align to TRBD1. Germline V gene sequence: CDR1 MDHEN, CDR2 SYDVKM. Trimming removed 7 bases from V and 2 bases from J; junction bases left unmatched: 9. The CDR3 spans 15 residues. The CDR3 bases are TGTGCCAGCAACACGCCGGGACAGGGTACCTACGAGCAGTACTTC. Protein product: CASNTPGQGTYEQYF.

This clonotype was recorded at least ten times. The chain uses TRBV28 and TRBJ2-7, with 7 bases identical to TRBD1. The CDR3 loop spans 14 amino acids. Germline CDR1 and CDR2: MDHEN and SYDVKM. J gave up 3 bases and V 6 bases, and 8 bases lay outside the gene matches. The CDR3 here is CASSSRTGIYEQYF. The CDR3 DNA reads as TGTGCCAGCAGCTCCCGGACAGGTATCTACGAGCAGTACTTC.

This clonotype came up many times. The chain uses TRBV30 and TRBJ2-1; D gene uncertain. V gave up 8 bases and J gave up 0 bases, with 14 bases separating them. Germline values: CDR1 GTSNPN, CDR2 SVGIG (reference sequence). The CDR3 consists of 14 residues. As DNA, the CDR3 is TGTGCCGCTCGGAAGGAAAGCTCCTACAATGAGCAGTTCTTC. Its protein is CAARKESSYNEQFF. Variable domain in full (rest from reference TRBV30 and TRBJ2-1): SQTIHQWPATLVQPVGSPLSLECTVEGTSNPNLYWYRQAAGRGLQLLFYSVGIGQISSEVPQNLSASRPQDRQFILSSKKLLLSDSGFYLCAARKESSYNEQFFGPGTRLTVL.

This clonotype was picked up many times. The chain carries TRBV4-2 and TRBJ2-7; D not resolved. V lost 1 base and J lost 0, with 10 bases in between. Germline CDR1 and CDR2: LGHNA and YNFKEQ. The CDR3 runs to 15 residues. In nucleotides, the CDR3 is TGTGCCAGCAGCCAAGCCCAGGACCCCTCCTACGAGCAGTACTTC. Encoded protein: CASSQAQDPSYEQYF.

The table lists this clonotype with many counts. The chain carries TRBV19 and TRBJ2-1; 8 bases are shared with TRBD1. CDR3 size: 14 residues. Germline CDR1 LNHDA, CDR2 SQIVND (reference sequence). The J segment lost 3 bases and the V segment lost 10 bases, leaving 8 bases of the junction unmatched. CDR3 in amino acids: CATRRDRNYNEQFF. The CDR3 region has the DNA TGTGCCACAAGACGGGACAGGAACTACAATGAGCAGTTCTTC. The full variable domain, completed using reference TRBV19 and TRBJ2-1, is DGGITQSPKYLFRKEGQNVTLSCEQNLNHDAMYWYRQDPGQGLRLIYYSQIVNDFQKGDIAEGYSVSREKKESFPLTVTSAQKNPTAFYLCATRRDRNYNEQFFGPGTRLTVL.

This clonotype was detected ten times or more. This chain uses TRBV5-1 with TRBJ2-1; the match to TRBD2 covers 12 bases. V trimming: 4 bases; J trimming: 2 bases; junction bases outside the gene matches: 13. The germline CDR1 and CDR2 sequences are SGHRS and YFSETQ. The CDR3 sequence is 19 residues long. The CDR3 DNA is TGCGCCAGCAGCCTGACGTCGACTAGCGGGGGCAAACCCTACAATGAGCAGTTCTTC. Its translation is CASSLTSTSGGKPYNEQFF.

The rearrangement links TRBV2 to TRBJ1-2; D gene unclear. The CDR3 runs 13 residues. The V end was cut by 3 bases, the J end by 2 bases, with 7 bases between. The V gene's germline CDR1 is SNHLY and CDR2 FYNNEI. CDR3 amino acids: CASSDEVNYGYTF. DNA of the CDR3: TGTGCCAGCAGTGATGAGGTCAACTATGGCTACACCTTC.

This clonotype has at least ten counts. J is TRBJ2-7 and V is TRBV29-1, with 9 bases lining up with TRBD1. Unmatched junction bases numbered 15, after V lost 7 bases and J lost 5 bases. CDR1 is SQVTM and CDR2 is ANQGSEA in the germline V gene. This CDR3 contains 15 residues. The CDR3 DNA reads TGCAGCGCGTTCAACCCCGGGACAGGGCGTAACGAGCAGTACTTC. This codes for CSAFNPGTGRNEQYF.

The table lists this clonotype with a few counts. The chain employs TRBV20-1 and TRBJ1-4; D unclear. V lost 1 base to trimming and J lost 4 bases, with 10 bases between them. Germline V gene lookup returns CDR1 DFQATT and CDR2 SNEGSKA (reference sequence). There are 14 residues in the CDR3. In DNA form, the CDR3 reads TGCAGTGCTAGAGTTGCGTTGATTAATGAAAAACTGTTTTTT. Translated: CSARVALINEKLFF.

The gene calls are TRBV3-1 and TRBJ2-7, with D possibly being TRBD2 (6 bases). Trimming removed 1 base from V and 9 bases from J, with 13 bases in between. The CDR3 contains 13 residues. Germline V CDR1 and CDR2: LGHDT, YNNKEL (reference sequence). The CDR3 DNA sequence: TGTGCCAGCAGCCAAGGGCGGGACTCCGGGCAGTACTTC. This translates into CASSQGRDSGQYF.

Comments on this clonotype: The missing conserved phenylalanine or tryptophan at the end of this CDR3 makes a read error likely. The chain has TRBV12-3 or TRBV12-4 and TRBJ1-5; no clear D gene. The CDR3 length is 13 residues. Trimming removed 6 bases at V and 5 bases at J, with 11 bases between. The CDR3 nucleotides are TGTGCCAGCAGATTATCTCTTTATCAGCCCCAGCATTCT. Residues: CASRLSLYQPQHS.

A few counts support this clonotype. The chain couples TRBV6-1 to TRBJ2-2; D unresolved. Germline V gives CDR1 MNHNS, CDR2 SASEGT. The CDR3 contains 12 residues. V lost 7 bases to trimming and J lost 5 bases, with 8 bases between them. CDR3 sequence: CASMVTTGELFF. CDR3 sequence (DNA): TGTGCCAGCATGGTAACGACCGGGGAGCTGTTTTTT.

This clonotype has more than one count but fewer than ten. CDR3 in amino acids: CSASTADNEQFF. For the CDR3, the DNA is TGCAGTGCTAGTACCGCGGACAATGAGCAGTTCTTC. The chain employs TRBV20-1 and TRBJ2-1; D is uncertain. V was shortened by 3 bases and J by 5 bases, with 8 bases between the two germline ends. CDR1 is DFQATT and CDR2 is SNEGSKA in the germline V gene (reference sequence). This CDR3 is built from 12 residues.

This clonotype has more than one count but fewer than ten. J is TRBJ2-1 and V is TRBV7-2, with TRBD2 matching over 15 bases. V shed 5 bases, J shed 0 bases, and the junction held 11 bases outside the gene matches. The germline V gene has CDR1 SGHTA and CDR2 FQGNSA. This CDR3 has 20 amino acids. In DNA form, the CDR3 reads TGTGCCAGCAGCCCGCTTCGGGGGACTAGCGGGGGGAGCTCCTACAATGAGCAGTTCTTC. It translates to CASSPLRGTSGGSSYNEQFF.